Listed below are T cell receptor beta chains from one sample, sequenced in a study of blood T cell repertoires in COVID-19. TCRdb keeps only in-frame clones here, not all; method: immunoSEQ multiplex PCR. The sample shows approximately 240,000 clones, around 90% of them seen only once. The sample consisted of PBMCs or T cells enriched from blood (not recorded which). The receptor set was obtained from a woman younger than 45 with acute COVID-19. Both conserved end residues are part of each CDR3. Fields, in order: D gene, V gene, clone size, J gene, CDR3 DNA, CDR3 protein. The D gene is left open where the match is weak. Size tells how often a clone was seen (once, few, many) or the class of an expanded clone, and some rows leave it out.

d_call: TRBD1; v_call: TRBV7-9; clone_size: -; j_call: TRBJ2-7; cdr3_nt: TGTGCCAGCAACGCCGGGACAGGCTTCTACGAGCAGTACTTC; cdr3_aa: CASNAGTGFYEQYF
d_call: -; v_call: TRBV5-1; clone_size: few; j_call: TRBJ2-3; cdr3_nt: TGCGCCAGTACCGGGAGCTCCACAGATACGCAGTATTTT; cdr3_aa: CASTGSSTDTQYF
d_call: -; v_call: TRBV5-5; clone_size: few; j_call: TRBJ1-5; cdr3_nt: TGTGCCAGCAGCTTGCGTCTCTCCTATGGCAATCAGCCCCAGCATTTT; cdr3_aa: CASSLRLSYGNQPQHF
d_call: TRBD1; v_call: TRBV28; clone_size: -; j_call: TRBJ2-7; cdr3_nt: TGTGCCAGCAGTTTAGACGGACAGGGCCCCTCGTACTTC; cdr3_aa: CASSLDGQGPSYF
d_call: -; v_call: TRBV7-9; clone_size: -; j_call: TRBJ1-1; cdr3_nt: TGTGCCGGCAGCCATGGCAAGGGGGTAGGCACTGAAGCTTTCTTT; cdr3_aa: CAGSHGKGVGTEAFF
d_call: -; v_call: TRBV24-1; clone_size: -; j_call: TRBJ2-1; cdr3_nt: TGTGCCACCAGTGATTCTAAAGTTAACGAGCAGTTCTTC; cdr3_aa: CATSDSKVNEQFF
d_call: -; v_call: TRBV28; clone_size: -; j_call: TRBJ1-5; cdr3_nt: TGTGCCAGCAGTGAGACAGGTTTCAATCAGCCCCAGCATTTT; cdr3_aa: CASSETGFNQPQHF
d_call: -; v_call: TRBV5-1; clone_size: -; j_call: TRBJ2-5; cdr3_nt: TGCGCCAGCAGCTTGGGGGGCCAGCAAGAGACCCAGTACTTC; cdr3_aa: CASSLGGQQETQYF
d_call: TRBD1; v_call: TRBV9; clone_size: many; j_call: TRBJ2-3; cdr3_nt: TGTGCCAGCAGCGTCACGACAGGGGCAGTAGGCGATACGCAGTATTTT; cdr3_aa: CASSVTTGAVGDTQYF
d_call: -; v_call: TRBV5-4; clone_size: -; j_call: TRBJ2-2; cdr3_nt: TGTGCCAGCAGCTTGCCGGGAGCCGGGGAGCTGTTTTTT; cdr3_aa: CASSLPGAGELFF
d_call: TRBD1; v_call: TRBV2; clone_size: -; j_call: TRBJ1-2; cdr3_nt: TGTGCCAGCAGGGAAGGGGGCTATGGCTATACCTTC; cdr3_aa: CASREGGYGYTF
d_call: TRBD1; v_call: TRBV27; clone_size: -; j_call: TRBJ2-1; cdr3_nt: TGTGCCAGCAGCGACTCGGGACAGCTCAATGAGCAGTTCTTC; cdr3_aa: CASSDSGQLNEQFF
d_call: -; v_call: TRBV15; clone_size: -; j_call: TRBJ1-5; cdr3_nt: TGTGCCACCAGCAGAGACCGTTTCAATCAGCCCCAGCATTTT; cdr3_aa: CATSRDRFNQPQHF
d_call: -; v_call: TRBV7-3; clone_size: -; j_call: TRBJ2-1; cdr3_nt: TGTGCCAGCAGCCCGAGGGGGGGGCCCTCCAATGAGCAGTTCTTC; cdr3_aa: CASSPRGGPSNEQFF
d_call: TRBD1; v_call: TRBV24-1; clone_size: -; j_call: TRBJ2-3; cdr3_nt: TGTGCCACCAGTGACCGCTCTACTGGAAGACGGGACAGCGTCCCAGATACGCAGTATTTT; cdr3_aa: CATSDRSTGRRDSVPDTQYF
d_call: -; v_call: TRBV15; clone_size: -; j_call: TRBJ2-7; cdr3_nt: TGTGCCACCAGCAGAGGAGGGGGACGGACTTCCTCCTACGAGCAGTACTTC; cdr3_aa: CATSRGGGRTSSYEQYF
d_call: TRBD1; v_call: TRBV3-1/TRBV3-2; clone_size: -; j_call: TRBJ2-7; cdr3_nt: TGTGCCAGCAGCCAAGATGGACGGGACAGCCTACACTACGAGCAGTACTTC; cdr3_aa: CASSQDGRDSLHYEQYF
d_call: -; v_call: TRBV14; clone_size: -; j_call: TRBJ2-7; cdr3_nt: TGTGCCAGCAGCCAAGATGTATTTTACGAGCAGTACTTC; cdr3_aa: CASSQDVFYEQYF
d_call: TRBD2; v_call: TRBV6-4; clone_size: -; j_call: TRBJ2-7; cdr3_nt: TGTGCCAGCAGTGATTTAGCGGGGGTTGAGCAGTACTTC; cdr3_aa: CASSDLAGVEQYF
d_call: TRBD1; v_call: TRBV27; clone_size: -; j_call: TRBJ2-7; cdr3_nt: TGTGCCAGCTCTAGGACAGGGAATATCCACGAGCAGTACTTC; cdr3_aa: CASSRTGNIHEQYF
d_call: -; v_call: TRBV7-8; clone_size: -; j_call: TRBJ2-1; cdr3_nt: TGTGCCAGCAGCTTCGGACAGAGTAACAATGAGCAGTTCTTC; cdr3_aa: CASSFGQSNNEQFF
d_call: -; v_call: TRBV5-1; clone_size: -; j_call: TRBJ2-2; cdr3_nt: TGCGCCAGCAGGAGGGAGTCCTCCACCGGGGAGCTGTTTTTT; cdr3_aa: CASRRESSTGELFF
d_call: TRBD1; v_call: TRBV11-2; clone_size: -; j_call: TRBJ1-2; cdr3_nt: TGTGCCAGCAGCTTTACCTGGCAGGGGGCAAGCTATGGCTACACCTTC; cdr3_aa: CASSFTWQGASYGYTF
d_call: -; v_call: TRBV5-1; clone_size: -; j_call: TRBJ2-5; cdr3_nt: TGCGCCAGCAGCTTGAATGGGGCAGGGCAAGAGACCCAGTACTTC; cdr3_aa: CASSLNGAGQETQYF
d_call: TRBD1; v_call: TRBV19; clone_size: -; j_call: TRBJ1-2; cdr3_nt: TGTGCCAGTAGTACCTTGGACAGGCTCGGGTCTGGCTACACCTTC; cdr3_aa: CASSTLDRLGSGYTF
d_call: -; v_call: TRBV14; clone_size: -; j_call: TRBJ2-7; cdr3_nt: TGTGCCAGCAGCCATACGGGATCCTACGAGCAGTACTTC; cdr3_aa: CASSHTGSYEQYF
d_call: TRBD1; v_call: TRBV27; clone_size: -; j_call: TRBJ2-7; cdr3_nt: TGTGCCAGCAGTTTGATACAGGGGGCGAACGAGCAGTACTTC; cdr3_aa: CASSLIQGANEQYF
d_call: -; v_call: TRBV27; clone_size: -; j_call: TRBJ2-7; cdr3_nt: TGTGCCAGCAGCCCCGCGCAGGCCCCGGCCGAGCAGTACTTC; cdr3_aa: CASSPAQAPAEQYF
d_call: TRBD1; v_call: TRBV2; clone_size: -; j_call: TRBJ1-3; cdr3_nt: TGTGCCAGCAGAGCCGGGACAGGGACTGGAAACACCATATATTTT; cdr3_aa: CASRAGTGTGNTIYF
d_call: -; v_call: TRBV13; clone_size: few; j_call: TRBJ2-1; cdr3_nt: TGTGCCAGCAGCTCCCGCTCGACTACTTCGTCCTACAATGAGCAGTTCTTC; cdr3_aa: CASSSRSTTSSYNEQFF
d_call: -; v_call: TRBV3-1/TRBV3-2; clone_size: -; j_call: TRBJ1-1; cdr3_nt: TGTGCCAGCAGCGACACACAGGGTATACGCGGCACTGAAGCTTTCTTT; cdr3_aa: CASSDTQGIRGTEAFF
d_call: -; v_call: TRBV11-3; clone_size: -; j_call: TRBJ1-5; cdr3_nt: TGTGCCAATTCGGGCGCGGGGCATCAGCCCCAGCATTTT; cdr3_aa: CANSGAGHQPQHF
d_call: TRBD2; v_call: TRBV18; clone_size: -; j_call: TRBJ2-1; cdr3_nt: TGTGCCAGCTCACGAAATAGCGGGGCTACGTACAATGAGCAGTTCTTC; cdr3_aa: CASSRNSGATYNEQFF
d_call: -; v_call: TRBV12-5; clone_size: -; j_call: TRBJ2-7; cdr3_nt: TGTGCTAGTGATCTAGACGGGAGAAATGGCTACGAGCAGTACTTC; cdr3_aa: CASDLDGRNGYEQYF
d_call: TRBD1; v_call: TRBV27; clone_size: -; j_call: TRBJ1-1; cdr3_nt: TGTGCCAGCAGTACCGGACAGGGGACGAACACTGAAGCTTTCTTT; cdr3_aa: CASSTGQGTNTEAFF
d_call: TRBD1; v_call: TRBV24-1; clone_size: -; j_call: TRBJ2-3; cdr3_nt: TGTGCCACCAGCCCGGGACAGCCCGGCACAGATACGCAGTATTTT; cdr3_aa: CATSPGQPGTDTQYF
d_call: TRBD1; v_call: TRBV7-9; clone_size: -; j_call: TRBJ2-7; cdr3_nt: TGTGCCAGCAGCCGGGACAGGGGCCCGGACGAGCAGTACTTC; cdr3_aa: CASSRDRGPDEQYF
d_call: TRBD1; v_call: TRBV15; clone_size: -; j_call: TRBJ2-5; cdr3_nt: TGTGCCACCAGCAGTTTGACAGGGGCGGACCAAGAGACCCAGTACTTC; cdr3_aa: CATSSLTGADQETQYF
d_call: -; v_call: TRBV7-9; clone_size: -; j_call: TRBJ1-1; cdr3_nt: TGTGCCAGCAGCTCAGCGACGGAGTGGTCGGAAGCTTTCTTT; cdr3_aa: CASSSATEWSEAFF
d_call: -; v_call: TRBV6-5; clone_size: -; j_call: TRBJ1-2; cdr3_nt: TGTGCCAGCATCCAGCCCGCACAGGGCTATGGCTACACCTTC; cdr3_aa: CASIQPAQGYGYTF
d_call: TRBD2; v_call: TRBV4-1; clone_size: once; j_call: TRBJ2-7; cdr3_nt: TGCGCCAGCAGCCAAGCCTTTCCGGGGGGGACCTACGAGCAGTACTTC; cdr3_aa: CASSQAFPGGTYEQYF
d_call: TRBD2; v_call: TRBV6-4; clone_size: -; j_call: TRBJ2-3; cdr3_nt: TGTGCCAGCAGTAGGACTAGCGGTCAAGATACGCAGTATTTT; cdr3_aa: CASSRTSGQDTQYF
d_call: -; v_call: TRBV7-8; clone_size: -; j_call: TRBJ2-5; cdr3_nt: TGTGCCAGCAGCTCCGACCCCCGCGGAGAGACCCAGTACTTC; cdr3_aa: CASSSDPRGETQYF
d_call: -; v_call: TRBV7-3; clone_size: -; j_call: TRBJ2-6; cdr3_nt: TGTGCCAGCAGAGGAGGGTTAGGGGCCAACGTCCTGACTTTC; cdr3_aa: CASRGGLGANVLTF
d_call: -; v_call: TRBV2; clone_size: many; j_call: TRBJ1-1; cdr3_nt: TGTGCCAGCACCGACGACAGTCTTAGGGGCACTGAAGCTTTCTTT; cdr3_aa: CASTDDSLRGTEAFF
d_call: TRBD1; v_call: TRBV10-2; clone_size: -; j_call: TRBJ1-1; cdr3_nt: TGCGCCAGCAGGGGGACAGGGGGCGCCACTGAAGCTTTCTTT; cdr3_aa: CASRGTGGATEAFF